Each of the 16 T cell receptor beta chains below was sequenced from the same sample in a study of blood T cell repertoires in COVID-19. Produced via immunoSEQ multiplex PCR; TCRdb's table is partial and in-frame only. The sample has around 230,000 clones; around four fifths are singletons. Sample: peripheral blood. The origin of the receptors is a woman aged 60 to 75 with active or convalescent COVID-19.

The chain carries TRBV5-6 and TRBJ1-5; TRBD1 aligns across 7 bases. This CDR3 contains 15 residues. The V segment lost 5 bases and the J segment 4 bases; nucleotides outside the gene matches: 9. The V gene's germline CDR1 is SGHDT and CDR2 YYEEEE. CDR3 DNA sequence: TGTGCCAGCAGTCCTTCCCCGACAGGGAATCAGCCCCAGCATTTT. This encodes CASSPSPTGNQPQHF. Full variable domain (outside the CDR3, taken from reference TRBV5-6 and TRBJ1-5): DAGVTQSPTHLIKTRGQQVTLRCSPKSGHDTVSWYQQALGQGPQFIFQYYEEEERQRGNFPDRFSGHQFPNYSSELNVNALLLGDSALYLCASSPSPTGNQPQHFGDGTRLSIL.

V gene TRBV5-4 combines with J gene TRBJ2-5, with 8 bases matching TRBD2. Per the germline V gene, CDR1 is SGHNT and CDR2 is YYREEE (reference sequence). The CDR3 loop spans 16 amino acids. V lost 4 bases to trimming and J lost 1 base; unmatched junction nucleotides: 9. The CDR3 coding sequence is TGTGCCAGCAGCAGGGGAGCGGGGGCCGTCCAAGAGACCCAGTACTTC. This sequence encodes CASSRGAGAVQETQYF.

This sequence joins TRBV5-4 and TRBJ2-1; weak D call: TRBD2 (5 bases). V was cut by 2 bases and J by 2 bases, with 11 bases left in between. The CDR3 consists of 15 residues. Germline CDR1 is SGHNT and CDR2 is YYREEE (reference sequence). The CDR3 nucleotides read TGTGCCAGCAGCTTACGAGGGAGCCCCTACAATGAGCAGTTCTTC. Translated: CASSLRGSPYNEQFF. Complete variable domain (other parts from reference TRBV5-4 and TRBJ2-1): ETGVTQSPTHLIKTRGQQVTLRCSSQSGHNTVSWYQQALGQGPQFIFQYYREEENGRGNFPPRFSGLQFPNYSSELNVNALELDDSALYLCASSLRGSPYNEQFFGPGTRLTVL.

This chain uses TRBV5-1 with TRBJ2-7; D may be TRBD1 (6 bases). This CDR3 spans 16 amino acids. The V and J ends lost 2 bases and 5 bases respectively, with 20 bases between them. Germline CDR1 and CDR2: SGHRS and YFSETQ. The CDR3 region is CASSLGTQGVRHEQYF. The DNA of the CDR3 is TGCGCCAGCAGCTTAGGGACACAGGGAGTTCGCCACGAGCAGTACTTC.

The chain recombines TRBV7-2 with TRBJ2-7, with D maybe TRBD2 (6 bases). Germline V gene data show CDR1 as SGHTA and CDR2 as FQGNSA. V lost 6 bases and J 6 bases, leaving 21 bases between the germline ends. The CDR3 spans 15 residues. The CDR3 reads CASSLGWTRLGEQYF. CDR3 coding DNA: TGTGCCAGCAGTCTCGGGTGGACAAGACTAGGCGAGCAGTACTTC. The variable domain in full, with the rest retrieved from reference TRBV7-2 and TRBJ2-7, is GAGVSQSPSNKVTEKGKDVELRCDPISGHTALYWYRQSLGQGLEFLIYFQGNSAPDKSGLPSDRFSAERTGGSVSTLTIQRTQQEDSAVYLCASSLGWTRLGEQYFGPGTRLTVT.

V and J are TRBV24-1 and TRBJ1-2, with D possibly being TRBD1 (6 bases). Trimming took off 2 bases at V and 8 bases at J, with 20 bases between the two ends. The CDR3 is made up of 16 amino acids. Germline V gene lookup returns CDR1 KGHDR and CDR2 SFDVKD. CDR3 DNA sequence: TGTGCCACCAGTGATTCCCGGACAGCCTCCACTCGCGGCTACACCTTC. It translates to CATSDSRTASTRGYTF.

J is TRBJ2-6 and V is TRBV3-1 (or the pseudogene TRBV3-2); 7 bases map to TRBD1. Germline loops: CDR1 LGHDT, CDR2 YNNKEL (reference sequence). V trimming: 2 bases; J trimming: 2 bases; junction bases outside the gene matches: 6. This CDR3 contains 17 residues. CDR3 DNA sequence: TGTGCCAGCAGCCAATCGGACAGGACTGCTGGGGCCAACGTCCTGACTTTC. Translation gives CASSQSDRTAGANVLTF.

CDR3 loop: CASSILVGTGDNYGYTF. The CDR3 bases are TGTGCCAGTAGTATATTAGTTGGGACAGGAGACAACTATGGCTACACCTTC. The rearrangement links TRBV19 to TRBJ1-2, with 8 bases aligning to TRBD1. The V gene's germline CDR1 is LNHDA and CDR2 SQIVND (reference sequence). The CDR3 loop spans 17 amino acids. V gave up 2 bases and J gave up 2 bases; unmatched junction bases: 10.

The chain joins TRBV3-1 (or the pseudogene TRBV3-2) to TRBJ2-1, with a possible D match to TRBD1 (7 bases). Germline V CDR1 and CDR2: LGHDT, YNNKEL (reference sequence). This CDR3 has 17 residues. Trimming took off 0 bases at V and 4 bases at J, with 16 bases between the two ends. For the CDR3, the DNA is TGTGCCAGCAGCCAAGACCTGCAGGGGGGAATTTACAATGAGCAGTTCTTC. It encodes CASSQDLQGGIYNEQFF.

This clone was found once. The chain couples TRBV9 to TRBJ1-2, with 7 bases that match TRBD1. The germline gives CDR1 SGDLS, CDR2 YYNGEE. J was trimmed by 4 bases and V by 3 bases; bases with no gene match: 9. The CDR3 is made up of 15 amino acids. The CDR3 loop reads CASSGPRQGVYGYTF. DNA for the CDR3: TGTGCCAGCAGCGGGCCGAGACAGGGTGTCTATGGCTACACCTTC. Supplemented by reference TRBV9 and TRBJ1-2, the full variable domain reads DSGVTQTPKHLITATGQRVTLRCSPRSGDLSVYWYQQSLDQGLQFLIQYYNGEERAKGNILERFSAQQFPDLHSELNLSSLELGDSALYFCASSGPRQGVYGYTFGSGTRLTVV.

The gene calls are TRBV7-9 and TRBJ1-2; no definite D call. Per germline, CDR1 SEHNR and CDR2 FQNEAQ (reference sequence). The CDR3 runs 14 residues. Trimming left V 5 bases short and J 4 bases short, with 14 bases between. In DNA form, the CDR3 reads TGTGCCAGCAGCGGAAACGGACTGACCTATGGCTACACCTTC. This gives the protein CASSGNGLTYGYTF.

This chain connects TRBV11-1 to TRBJ2-1, with 9 bases matching TRBD2. CDR1 and CDR2 from the germline V gene are SGHAT and FQDESV (reference sequence). The CDR3 runs to 14 residues. Trimming took 1 base from V and 8 from J; bases not matched to a gene: 3. CDR3 sequence reads: CASSLGSGGDEQFF. As DNA, the CDR3 is TGTGCCAGCAGCTTAGGTAGCGGGGGCGATGAGCAGTTCTTC.

This clone was counted between two and nine times. Here the CDR3 DNA reads TGCAGTGCGACAGGGGACTACGAGCAGTACTTC. It translates to CSATGDYEQYF. The V call is TRBV20-1, the J call TRBJ2-7; 8 nucleotides agree with TRBD1. The germline CDR1 and CDR2 sequences are DFQATT and SNEGSKA (reference sequence). V was clipped by 6 bases and J by 3 bases; unmatched bases: 1. CDR3 size: 11 residues.

The chain couples TRBV30 to TRBJ1-5, with 11 bases lining up with TRBD1. CDR1 and CDR2 from the germline V gene are GTSNPN and SVGIG (reference sequence). The length of the CDR3 is 13 residues. Trimming at V came to 4 bases and at J to 7 bases, leaving 3 bases not matched to a gene. The CDR3 sequence: CAWTGQGGQPQHF. In DNA form, the CDR3 reads TGTGCCTGGACGGGACAGGGGGGGCAGCCCCAGCATTTT.

V usage is TRBV5-6 and J usage is TRBJ1-1; D remains unclear. Trimming took 0 bases from V and 1 from J, leaving 7 bases between them. The CDR3 length is 14 residues. From germline, CDR1 is SGHDT and CDR2 YYEEEE. The CDR3 coding sequence is TGTGCCAGCAGCTTGGGGCACGCGAACACTGAAGCTTTCTTT. Amino acids: CASSLGHANTEAFF.

This chain links TRBV13 with TRBJ2-7; 11 nucleotides line up with TRBD2. Germline V gives CDR1 PRHDT, CDR2 FYEKMQ (reference sequence). Unmatched junction bases numbered 8, after V lost 8 bases and J lost 2 bases. The CDR3 runs to 15 residues. CDR3: CASGRLAGPPYEQYF. The CDR3 DNA reads as TGTGCCAGCGGGAGACTAGCGGGGCCTCCCTACGAGCAGTACTTC.